The present T cell receptor beta chain was sequenced within a study of Graves' ophthalmopathy and Graves' hyperthyroidism. This clonotype showed up many times. The antigen is undetermined. V was clipped by 4 bases and J by 2 bases; unmatched bases: 10. Germline V lookup: CDR1 DFQATT, CDR2 SNEGSKA (reference sequence). CDR3 length: 15 residues. General observations from the study: Blood also held most thyroid clonotypes expanded above 0.001 frequency.

Using RNA transcripts, the TCR beta CDR3 regions were amplified. First-round RT-PCR relied on HTBI primers, and a second-round multiplex PCR came next. Each CDR3 protein is one row after TCRdb ran MiXCR on the multiplex PCR reads. The repertoire holds 900,000 to 1,200,000 distinct CDR3 sequences, with 36% as singletons. This TCR was recovered from an adult man with Graves' hyperthyroidism. The sequencing input was peripheral blood or thyroid tissue (not recorded which). This rearrangement joins TRBV20-1 to TRBJ2-7; 8 bases line up with TRBD1. CDR3 residues: CSAIDRGKHPYEQYF. DNA for the CDR3: TGCAGTGCTATTGACAGGGGAAAACACCCCTACGAGCAGTACTTC.